Below, one T cell receptor beta chain is given with its context. The TCR beta sequencing libraries came from UMI-labeled 5' RACE. TCRdb reprocessed the 5' RACE reads; each CDR3 protein has one entry and no DNA is given. The sample's table shows roughly 7,000 distinct CDR3 sequences. CDR3 size: 15 residues. The germline gives CDR1 DFQATT, CDR2 SNEGSKA (reference sequence). The sample comes from a study of human CD8 memory T cell subsets. The TCR originated in a human donor in good health. The sequenced sample consisted of CD8+ T cells from PBMCs. The V and J genes are TRBV20-1 and TRBJ1-1; checking the TCRdb D call of TRBD1 is not possible without DNA. This CDR3 is CSARDLRGMSTEAFF.